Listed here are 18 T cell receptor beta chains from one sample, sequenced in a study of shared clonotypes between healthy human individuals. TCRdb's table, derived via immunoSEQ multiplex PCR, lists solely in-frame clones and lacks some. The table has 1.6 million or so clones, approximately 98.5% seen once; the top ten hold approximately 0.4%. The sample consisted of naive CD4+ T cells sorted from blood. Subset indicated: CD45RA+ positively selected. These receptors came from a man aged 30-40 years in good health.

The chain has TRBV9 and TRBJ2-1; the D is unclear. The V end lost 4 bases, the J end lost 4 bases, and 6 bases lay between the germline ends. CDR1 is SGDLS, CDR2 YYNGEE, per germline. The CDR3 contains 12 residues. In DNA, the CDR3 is TGTGCCAGCAGCTATACGTACAATGAGCAGTTCTTC. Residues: CASSYTYNEQFF.

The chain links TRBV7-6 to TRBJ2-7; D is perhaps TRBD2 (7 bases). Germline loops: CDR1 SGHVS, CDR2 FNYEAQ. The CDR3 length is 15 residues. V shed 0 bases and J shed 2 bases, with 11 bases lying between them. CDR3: CASSLAEGGAYEQYF. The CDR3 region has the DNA TGTGCCAGCAGCTTAGCTGAGGGGGGGGCCTACGAGCAGTACTTC.

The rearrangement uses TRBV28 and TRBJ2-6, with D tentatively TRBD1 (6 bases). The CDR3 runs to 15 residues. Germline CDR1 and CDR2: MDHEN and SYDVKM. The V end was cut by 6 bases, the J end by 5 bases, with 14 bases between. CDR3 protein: CASSPSGARANVLTF. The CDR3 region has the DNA TGTGCCAGCAGCCCCTCAGGGGCTCGGGCCAACGTCCTGACTTTC.

The CDR3 coding sequence is TGTGCCAGCAGTTACTCAGGGAGCTCCTACAATGAGCAGTTCTTC. It codes for CASSYSGSSYNEQFF. This chain connects TRBV6-5 to TRBJ2-1; weak D call: TRBD2 (5 bases). Trimming stripped 0 bases from V and 0 bases from J, with 6 bases between. This CDR3 is built from 15 residues. In germline, CDR1 is MNHEY, CDR2 SVGAGI.

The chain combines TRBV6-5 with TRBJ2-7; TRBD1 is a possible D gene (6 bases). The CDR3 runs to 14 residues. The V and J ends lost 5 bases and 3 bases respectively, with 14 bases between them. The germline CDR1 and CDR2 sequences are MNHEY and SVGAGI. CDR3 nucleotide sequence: TGTGCCAGCAGTACACAGGGACGGGGCTACGAGCAGTACTTC. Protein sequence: CASSTQGRGYEQYF.

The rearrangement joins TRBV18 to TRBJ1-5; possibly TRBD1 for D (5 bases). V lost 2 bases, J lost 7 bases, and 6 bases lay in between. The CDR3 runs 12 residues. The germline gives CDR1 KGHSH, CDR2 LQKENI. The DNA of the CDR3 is TGTGCCAGCTCACCAGGGACCCAGCCCCAGCATTTT. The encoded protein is CASSPGTQPQHF.

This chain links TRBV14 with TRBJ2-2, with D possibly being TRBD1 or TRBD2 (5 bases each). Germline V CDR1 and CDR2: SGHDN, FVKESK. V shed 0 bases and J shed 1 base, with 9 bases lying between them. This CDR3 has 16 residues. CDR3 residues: CASSQDGGWNTGELFF. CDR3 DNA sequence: TGTGCCAGCAGCCAAGATGGGGGATGGAACACCGGGGAGCTGTTTTTT.

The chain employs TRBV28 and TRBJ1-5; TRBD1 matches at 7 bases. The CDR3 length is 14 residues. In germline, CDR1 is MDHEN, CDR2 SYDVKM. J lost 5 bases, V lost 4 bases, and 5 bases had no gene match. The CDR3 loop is CASSYRGMDQPQHF. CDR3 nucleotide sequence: TGTGCCAGCAGTTACAGGGGAATGGATCAGCCCCAGCATTTT.

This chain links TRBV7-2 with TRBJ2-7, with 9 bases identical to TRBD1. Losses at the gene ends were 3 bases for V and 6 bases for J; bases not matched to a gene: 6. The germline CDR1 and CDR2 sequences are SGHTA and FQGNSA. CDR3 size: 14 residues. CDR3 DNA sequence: TGTGCCAGCAGCTTGGACAGGGGATGGGGCGAGCAGTACTTC. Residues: CASSLDRGWGEQYF.

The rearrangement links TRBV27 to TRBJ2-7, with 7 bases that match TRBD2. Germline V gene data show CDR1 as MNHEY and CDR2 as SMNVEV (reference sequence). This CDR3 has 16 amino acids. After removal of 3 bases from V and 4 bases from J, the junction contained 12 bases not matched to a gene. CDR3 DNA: TGTGCCAGCAGTTTGGTAGCCGGGGGGTTCGGTTACGAGCAGTACTTC. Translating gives CASSLVAGGFGYEQYF.

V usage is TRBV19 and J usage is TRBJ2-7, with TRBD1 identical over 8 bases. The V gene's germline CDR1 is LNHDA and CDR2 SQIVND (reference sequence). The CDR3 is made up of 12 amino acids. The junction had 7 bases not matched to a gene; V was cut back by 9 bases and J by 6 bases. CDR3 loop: CASSTGAGEQYF. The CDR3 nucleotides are TGTGCCAGCTCGACAGGGGCGGGCGAGCAGTACTTC.

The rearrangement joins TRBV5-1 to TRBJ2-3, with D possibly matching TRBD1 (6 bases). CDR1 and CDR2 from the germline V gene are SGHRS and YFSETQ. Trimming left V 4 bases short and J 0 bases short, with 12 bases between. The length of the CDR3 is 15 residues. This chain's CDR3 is CASSPGQSSTDTQYF. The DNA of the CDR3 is TGCGCCAGCAGCCCGGGACAATCTAGCACAGATACGCAGTATTTT.

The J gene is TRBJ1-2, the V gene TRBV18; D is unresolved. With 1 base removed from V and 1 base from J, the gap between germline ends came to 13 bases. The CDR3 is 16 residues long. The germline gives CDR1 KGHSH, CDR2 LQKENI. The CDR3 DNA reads TGTGCCAGCTCACCACAATTCCAAGCGATTAACTATGGCTACACCTTC. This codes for CASSPQFQAINYGYTF.

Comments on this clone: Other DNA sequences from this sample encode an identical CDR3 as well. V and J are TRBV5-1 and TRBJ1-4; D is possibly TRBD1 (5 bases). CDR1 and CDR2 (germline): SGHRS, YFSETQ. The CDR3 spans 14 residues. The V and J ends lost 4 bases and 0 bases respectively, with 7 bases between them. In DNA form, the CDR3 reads TGCGCCAGCAGCCAGGGTCCAACTAATGAAAAACTGTTTTTT. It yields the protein CASSQGPTNEKLFF.

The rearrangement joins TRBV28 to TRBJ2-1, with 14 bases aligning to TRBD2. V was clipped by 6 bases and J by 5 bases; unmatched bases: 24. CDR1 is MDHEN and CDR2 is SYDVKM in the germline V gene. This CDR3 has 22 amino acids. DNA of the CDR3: TGTGCCAGCAGCCCGGGACTAGCGGGAGAGGGAATGCGGGCCCGATACGACAATGAGCAGTTCTTC. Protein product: CASSPGLAGEGMRARYDNEQFF. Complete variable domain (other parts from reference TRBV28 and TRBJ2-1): DVKVTQSSRYLVKRTGEKVFLECVQDMDHENMFWYRQDPGLGLRLIYFSYDVKMKEKGDIPEGYSVSREKKERFSLILESASTNQTSMYLCASSPGLAGEGMRARYDNEQFFGPGTRLTVL.

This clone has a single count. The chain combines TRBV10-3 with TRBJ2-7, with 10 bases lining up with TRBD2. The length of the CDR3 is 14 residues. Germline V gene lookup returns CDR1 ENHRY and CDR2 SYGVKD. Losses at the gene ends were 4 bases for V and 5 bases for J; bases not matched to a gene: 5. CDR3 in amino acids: CAISAGTSADEQYF. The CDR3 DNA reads TGTGCCATCAGTGCCGGGACTAGCGCCGACGAGCAGTACTTC.

For the CDR3, the DNA is TGTGCCAGCCGTAGGCAGGGAAGGACGACTAATGAAAAACTGTTTTTT. This encodes CASRRQGRTTNEKLFF. The J gene is TRBJ1-4, the V gene TRBV28; a possible D gene is TRBD1 (5 bases). V was shortened by 8 bases and J by 2 bases, with 18 bases between the two germline ends. Per germline, CDR1 MDHEN and CDR2 SYDVKM. The CDR3 extends over 16 amino acids. Full variable domain (missing parts from reference TRBV28 and TRBJ1-4): DVKVTQSSRYLVKRTGEKVFLECVQDMDHENMFWYRQDPGLGLRLIYFSYDVKMKEKGDIPEGYSVSREKKERFSLILESASTNQTSMYLCASRRQGRTTNEKLFFGSGTQLSVL.

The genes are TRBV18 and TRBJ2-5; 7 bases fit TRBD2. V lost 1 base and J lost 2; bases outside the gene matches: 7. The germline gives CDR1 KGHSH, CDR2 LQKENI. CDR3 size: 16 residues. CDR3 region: CASSPLPSGLQETQYF. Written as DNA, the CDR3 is TGTGCCAGCTCACCACTCCCTAGCGGACTTCAAGAGACCCAGTACTTC.